The clone carrying this T cell receptor (beta chain) was observed at least ten times. Its antigen remains unknown. The CDR3 totals 14 residues. V was shortened by 2 bases and J by 2 bases, with 10 bases between the two germline ends. CDR1 MNHNS and CDR2 SASEGT come from the germline V gene. This entry comes from a study of regulatory T cells in long-lasting Graves disease. Findings and caveats of the study: Among the persistent patients, 2,500 to 3,000 public clonotypes were shared, more than the approximately 970 shared among new patients.

TCR beta libraries were built with iRepertoire HTBI primers and Arm-PCR of CDR3 regions. From the multiplex PCR reads, TCRdb called clonotypes with MiXCR, one entry per CDR3 protein. Seen here are a few hundred thousand distinct CDR3 sequences, 16% observed once, and the top ten hold less than 30%. The time point denotes: newly diagnosed GD, antithyroid drugs for less than 3 months. Generation of the TCR library employed RNA extracted from PBMCs. This sample was also put to use in a study of T cells in Graves' hyperthyroidism and ophthalmopathy.

This chain connects TRBV6-1 to TRBJ2-7; D is uncertain. The TCR was taken from a woman aged 18-29 years with Graves disease. The sequences come from peripheral blood mononuclear cells (PBMCs), collected at new diagnosis, from a patient treated with antithyroid drugs. The CDR3 DNA sequence: TGTGCCAGCAGTGAAATGTGGGATGCCTACGAGCAGTACTTC. This encodes CASSEMWDAYEQYF.